These 27 T cell receptor beta chains share one sample of origin, sequenced in a study of graft-versus-host responses after intestinal transplantation. These receptors are not linked to any known antigen. Method: immunoSEQ multiplex PCR; TCRdb's copy keeps in-frame clones and lacks some. This table has roughly 96,000 clones, roughly 90% appearing once. Material: unstimulated CD8+ T cells sorted from spleen or lymph node cells, obtained before intestinal transplant. All receptors come from a human donor who received an intestinal transplant.

This sequence joins TRBV5-1 and TRBJ1-1; a possible D gene is TRBD1 (6 bases). The CDR3 length is 18 residues. Germline V lookup: CDR1 SGHRS, CDR2 YFSETQ. V shed 4 bases and J shed 0 bases, with 22 bases lying between them. This CDR3 reads CASSPPTGPKVMNTEAFF. As DNA, the CDR3 is TGCGCCAGCAGCCCCCCCACAGGGCCGAAGGTAATGAACACTGAAGCTTTCTTT. Full variable domain (remainder filled in from reference TRBV5-1 and TRBJ1-1): KAGVTQTPRYLIKTRGQQVTLSCSPISGHRSVSWYQQTPGQGLQFLFEYFSETQRNKGNFPGRFSGRQFSNSRSEMNVSTLELGDSALYLCASSPPTGPKVMNTEAFFGQGTRLTVV.

The chain recombines TRBV5-6 with TRBJ2-3; D gene uncertain. The CDR3 runs to 13 residues. The germline V gene has CDR1 SGHDT and CDR2 YYEEEE. V lost 4 bases to trimming and J lost 3 bases, with 9 bases between them. In nucleotides, the CDR3 is TGTGCCAGCAGCGGTGGGCGTACAGATACGCAGTATTTT. Protein: CASSGGRTDTQYF.

The rearrangement uses TRBV19 and TRBJ2-1; D call uncertain. The ends were cut back, 3 bases at V and 7 bases at J, with 7 bases in the middle. The length of the CDR3 is 12 residues. Per the germline V gene, CDR1 is LNHDA and CDR2 is SQIVND (reference sequence). Written as DNA, the CDR3 is TGTGCCAGTAGTATCCCGGGTAATGAGCAGTTCTTC. This encodes CASSIPGNEQFF.

The genes are TRBV19 and TRBJ2-3, with D unresolved. There are 13 residues in the CDR3. Germline values: CDR1 LNHDA, CDR2 SQIVND (reference sequence). Trimming left V 3 bases short and J 0 bases short, with 4 bases between. CDR3 in amino acids: CASSMTSTDTQYF. CDR3 DNA: TGTGCCAGTAGTATGACTAGCACAGATACGCAGTATTTT.

The chain combines TRBV11-2 with TRBJ2-7; D possibly corresponds to TRBD2 (6 bases). The germline V gene has CDR1 SGHAT and CDR2 FQNNGV. V was cut by 6 bases and J by 4 bases, with 31 bases left in between. The CDR3 has 19 residues. The CDR3 protein is CASSGFSVVGSNGGYEQYF. In DNA form, the CDR3 reads TGTGCCAGCAGTGGCTTTAGTGTAGTGGGCTCTAATGGGGGGTACGAGCAGTACTTC.

The chain is built from TRBV19 and TRBJ1-5; D not resolved. V lost 2 bases and J 6 bases, leaving 14 bases between the germline ends. Germline loops: CDR1 LNHDA, CDR2 SQIVND (reference sequence). CDR3 length: 15 residues. CDR3: CASSIKADWIQPQHF. DNA of the CDR3: TGTGCCAGTAGTATAAAAGCCGACTGGATTCAGCCCCAGCATTTT.

This clone was seen a few times. The chain joins TRBV19 to TRBJ1-2; D is unresolved. CDR1 and CDR2 (germline): LNHDA, SQIVND (reference sequence). The CDR3 totals 11 residues. Trimming removed 7 bases from V and 4 bases from J, with 7 bases in between. CDR3 residues: CASTAGYGYTF. DNA for the CDR3: TGTGCCAGTACGGCAGGCTATGGCTACACCTTC.

This chain joins TRBV14 and TRBJ1-3; D ambiguous. There are 14 residues in the CDR3. Trimming cost V 4 bases and J 4 bases, with 11 bases left between them. Germline lookup yields CDR1 SGHDN and CDR2 FVKESK. CDR3 in amino acids: CASSPLAFGNTIYF. The CDR3 DNA follows: TGTGCCAGCAGCCCCCTAGCCTTCGGAAACACCATATATTTT.

The J gene is TRBJ1-5, the V gene TRBV15; the match to TRBD1 covers 11 bases. CDR1 is LNHNV and CDR2 is YYDKDF in the germline V gene (reference sequence). J gave up 4 bases and V 5 bases, and 10 bases lay outside the gene matches. This CDR3 is 17 amino acids long. The CDR3 nucleotides read TGTGCCACCAGCCACCGGGACAGGGGGTTTTGGAATCAGCCCCAGCATTTT. As protein: CATSHRDRGFWNQPQHF.

The chain carries TRBV4-1 and TRBJ1-4, with 9 bases identical to TRBD1. Germline V gene sequence: CDR1 MGHRA, CDR2 YSYEKL. Trimming at V came to 1 base and at J to 5 bases, leaving 8 bases not matched to a gene. The CDR3 is 17 amino acids. This CDR3 is CASSQVITGQGNEKLFF. Here the CDR3 DNA reads TGCGCCAGCAGCCAAGTTATTACGGGACAGGGAAATGAAAAACTGTTTTTT.

The chain is built from TRBV27 and TRBJ2-7; D remains ambiguous. This CDR3 spans 11 amino acids. The V gene's germline CDR1 is MNHEY and CDR2 SMNVEV (reference sequence). Trimming removed 5 bases from V and 6 bases from J, with 8 bases in between. The CDR3 coding sequence is TGTGCCAGCAGTCTCTTCGGCGAGCAGTACTTC. Amino acid sequence: CASSLFGEQYF.

The V and J genes are TRBV7-6 and TRBJ2-1, with TRBD2 matching over 12 bases. CDR1 SGHVS and CDR2 FNYEAQ come from the germline V gene. J was trimmed by 10 bases and V by 4 bases; bases with no gene match: 2. CDR3 length equals 13 residues. CDR3 sequence: CASSSTSGREQFF. As DNA, the CDR3 is TGTGCCAGCAGCTCCACTAGCGGGAGGGAGCAGTTCTTC.

The CDR3 region is CASSPGSPSPYNEQFF. The CDR3, as DNA: TGTGCCAGCAGCCCAGGGTCCCCAAGCCCCTACAATGAGCAGTTCTTC. The rearrangement joins TRBV27 to TRBJ2-1; perhaps TRBD1 as D (5 bases). V lost 6 bases and J lost 2, with 17 bases in between. The CDR3 is 16 amino acids. Germline CDR1 and CDR2: MNHEY and SMNVEV (reference sequence).

The chain recombines TRBV13 with TRBJ2-1; 7 bases are shared with TRBD1. Germline CDR1 reads PRHDT; CDR2 reads FYEKMQ (reference sequence). The CDR3 is 15 residues long. V was pared by 3 bases and J by 3 bases, with 5 bases of the junction left unmatched. CDR3 DNA: TGTGCCAGCAGCTTTCAGGGGGTCCTCTACAATGAGCAGTTCTTC. This sequence encodes CASSFQGVLYNEQFF.

This chain uses TRBV5-6 with TRBJ2-5; possible D gene TRBD2, 7 bases. V shed 5 bases and J shed 5 bases, with 19 bases lying between them. Germline CDR1 SGHDT, CDR2 YYEEEE. The CDR3 contains 15 residues. Here the CDR3 DNA reads TGTGCCAGCAGTTGGGTTGCGGGGGCAGGGGAGACCCAGTACTTC. It codes for CASSWVAGAGETQYF.

The V gene is TRBV29-1, the J gene TRBJ2-2, with a tentative D call TRBD1 (5 bases). Per germline, CDR1 SQVTM and CDR2 ANQGSEA. This CDR3 comprises 12 residues. Between the trimmed V and J ends, which lost 0 bases and 6 bases, there was a span of 5 bases. CDR3 nucleotides: TGCAGCGTTGAAGACAGGGCCGGGGAGCTGTTTTTT. Translation: CSVEDRAGELFF.

The chain combines TRBV19 with TRBJ2-2; the D is unclear. Germline values: CDR1 LNHDA, CDR2 SQIVND (reference sequence). The CDR3 spans 12 residues. Trimming removed 8 bases from V and 6 bases from J, with 10 bases in between. As DNA, the CDR3 is TGTGCCAGTTGCTCGGTAGCCGGGGAGCTGTTTTTT. This sequence encodes CASCSVAGELFF.

This chain links TRBV14 with TRBJ2-2; 9 positions match TRBD1. Germline-derived CDR1 and CDR2 are SGHDN and FVKESK. V was clipped by 1 base and J by 10 bases; unmatched bases: 7. CDR3 length: 15 amino acids. CDR3 region: CASSQAGTGLEELFF. The CDR3 DNA reads TGTGCCAGCAGCCAAGCCGGGACAGGGCTTGAGGAGCTGTTTTTT.

V gene TRBV18 combines with J gene TRBJ1-1; D not certain. The V gene lost 0 bases and the J gene lost 3 bases, with 8 bases spanning the gap. From germline, CDR1 is KGHSH and CDR2 LQKENI. The CDR3 is 14 amino acids. As DNA, the CDR3 is TGTGCCAGCTCACCACCGACTACAGACACTGAAGCTTTCTTT. Its protein product is CASSPPTTDTEAFF.

V is TRBV6-1 and J is TRBJ1-2, with D perhaps TRBD1 (5 bases). CDR3 size: 13 residues. Trimming took off 3 bases at V and 6 bases at J, with 11 bases between the two ends. CDR1 and CDR2 from the germline V gene are MNHNS and SASEGT. Written as DNA, the CDR3 is TGTGCCAGCAGTGATAACAGGATCGATGGCTACACCTTC. Residues: CASSDNRIDGYTF.

The rearrangement joins TRBV9 to TRBJ1-4; tentative D call: TRBD1 (5 bases). Germline V gives CDR1 SGDLS, CDR2 YYNGEE. There are 15 residues in the CDR3. Trimming pared 0 bases from V and 7 bases from J, leaving 13 bases between. CDR3 DNA: TGTGCCAGCAGCGTAGAAGGGCAGGGTGTTGAAAAACTGTTTTTT. Translated: CASSVEGQGVEKLFF.

The rearrangement joins TRBV9 to TRBJ2-1; 10 bases fit TRBD2. The CDR3 covers 15 residues. With V trimmed by 2 bases and J by 5 bases, 4 bases remained unmatched. Germline V gene sequence: CDR1 SGDLS, CDR2 YYNGEE. CDR3 coding DNA: TGTGCCAGCAGCGTGGGGACTAGCGAAAACAATGAGCAGTTCTTC. It is translated as CASSVGTSENNEQFF.

J is TRBJ1-1 and V is TRBV7-8, with 10 bases aligning to TRBD1. The CDR3 contains 16 residues. The J segment lost 4 bases and the V segment lost 4 bases, leaving 9 bases of the junction unmatched. CDR1 and CDR2 from the germline V gene are SGHVS and FQNEAQ. The CDR3 DNA follows: TGTGCCAGCAGCTGGGGGACAGGGGATTTTTTCACTGAAGCTTTCTTT. Its protein is CASSWGTGDFFTEAFF.

In DNA, the CDR3 is TGTGCCACCAGCAGAGATAGGAGTAGCTCCTACAATGAGCAGTTCTTC. It translates to CATSRDRSSSYNEQFF. The rearrangement joins TRBV15 to TRBJ2-1; D not resolved. CDR1 is LNHNV and CDR2 is YYDKDF in the germline V gene (reference sequence). With 0 bases removed from V and 0 bases from J, the gap between germline ends came to 9 bases. The CDR3 extends over 16 amino acids.

As DNA, the CDR3 is TGTGCCAGCAGCTTCTACCCGGGACAGGCGGATGAAAAACTGTTTTTT. This translates into CASSFYPGQADEKLFF. V is TRBV7-9 and J is TRBJ1-4, with 8 bases lining up with TRBD1. V shed 3 bases, J shed 6 bases, and the junction held 9 bases outside the gene matches. Germline V gene data show CDR1 as SEHNR and CDR2 as FQNEAQ (reference sequence). The CDR3 is 16 amino acids.

The chain recombines TRBV28 with TRBJ1-4, with TRBD1 matching over 7 bases. Germline CDR1 is MDHEN and CDR2 is SYDVKM. The CDR3 consists of 13 residues. V trimming: 8 bases; J trimming: 7 bases; junction bases outside the gene matches: 7. This CDR3 reads CASGTASFEKLFF. The CDR3 DNA reads TGTGCCAGCGGGACAGCGTCTTTTGAAAAACTGTTTTTT.

The rearrangement joins TRBV7-9 to TRBJ1-2; D may be TRBD1 (6 bases). V lost 1 base, J lost 8 bases, and 17 bases lay in between. CDR1 SEHNR and CDR2 FQNEAQ come from the germline V gene (reference sequence). CDR3 length: 15 residues. This CDR3 reads CASSLGTGIREGYTF. CDR3 bases: TGTGCCAGCAGCTTAGGAACAGGGATTCGGGAAGGCTACACCTTC.